Below, one TCR beta chain is given with its context. Across about two dozen US areas, participants ranged in age from about 18 to 90 years. Cohorts were based on clinical histories the participants reported. This CDR3 comprises 16 residues. Trimming stripped 4 bases from V and 4 bases from J, with 17 bases between. CDR1 is MNHEY, CDR2 SVGAGI, per germline. This sample is drawn from a study of blood T cell repertoires in COVID-19. At the level of the study: There were acute and convalescent COVID-19 samples, and they came from the United States, Italy and Spain. The cDNA or gDNA used as material had been derived from T cells, B-cell-depleted T cells, or PBMCs.

Produced via immunoSEQ multiplex PCR; TCRdb's table is partial and in-frame only. The sample lists 350,000 to 450,000 clones, about 89% seen once, with around 0.86% in the top ten. The clonotype was recovered from a woman aged 40 to 50 who had been exposed to COVID-19. The source material was PBMCs or T cells enriched from blood (not recorded which). The chain joins TRBV6-5 to TRBJ1-3, with D possibly TRBD1 on 5 matching bases. The CDR3 loop is CASSSLGGPGGNTIYF. CDR3 in DNA: TGTGCCAGCAGTTCCCTGGGTGGGCCAGGGGGAAACACCATATATTTT.